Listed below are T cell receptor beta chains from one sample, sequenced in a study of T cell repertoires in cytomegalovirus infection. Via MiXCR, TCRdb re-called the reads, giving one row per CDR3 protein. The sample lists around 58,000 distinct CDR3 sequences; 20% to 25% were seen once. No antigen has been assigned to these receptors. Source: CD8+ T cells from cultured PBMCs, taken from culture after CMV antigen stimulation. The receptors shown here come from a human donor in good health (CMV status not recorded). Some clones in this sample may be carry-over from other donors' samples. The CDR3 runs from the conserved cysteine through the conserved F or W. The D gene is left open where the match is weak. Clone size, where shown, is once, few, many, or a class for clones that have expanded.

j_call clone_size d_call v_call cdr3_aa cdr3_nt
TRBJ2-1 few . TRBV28 CASSPSGDLKDEQFF TGTGCCAGCAGTCCTTCTGGTGACTTAAAGGATGAGCAGTTCTTC
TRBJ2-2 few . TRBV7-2 CASSLGIVDRSGELFF TGTGCCAGCAGCTTAGGCATTGTAGACAGGTCCGGGGAGCTGTTTTTT
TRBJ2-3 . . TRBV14 CASSQDFQISTSTDTQYF TGTGCCAGCAGCCAAGATTTCCAAATATCCACTAGCACAGATACGCAGTATTTT
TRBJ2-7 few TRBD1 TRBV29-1 CSVELGQDIYEQYF TGCAGCGTTGAATTGGGACAGGATATCTACGAGCAGTACTTC
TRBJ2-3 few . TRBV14 CASSPRMDTQYF TGTGCCAGCAGCCCCCGTATGGATACGCAGTATTTT
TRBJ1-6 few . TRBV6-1 CASSPQGDNSPLHF TGTGCCAGCAGCCCCCAAGGGGATAATTCACCCCTCCACTTT
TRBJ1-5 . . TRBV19 CASSMSLRVQPQHF TGTGCCAGTAGTATGAGTCTAAGGGTTCAGCCCCAGCATTTT
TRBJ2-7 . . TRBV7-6 CASSSPDRGGVSYEQYF TGTGCCAGCAGCTCCCCGGATAGGGGGGGGGTTTCCTACGAGCAGTACTTC
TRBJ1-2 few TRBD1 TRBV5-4 CASSLGTGDFSDGYTF TGTGCCAGCAGCTTGGGGACAGGGGATTTCTCAGATGGCTACACCTTC
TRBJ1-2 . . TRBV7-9 CASERERGVYGYTF TGTGCCAGCGAGAGGGAGCGGGGGGTCTATGGCTACACCTTC
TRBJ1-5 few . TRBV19 CASTPGGNQPQHF TGTGCCAGTACCCCGGGGGGGAATCAGCCCCAGCATTTT
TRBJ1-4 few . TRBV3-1 CASSQERLSEKLFF TGTGCCAGCAGCCAAGAAAGGCTCAGCGAAAAACTGTTTTTT
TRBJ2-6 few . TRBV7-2 CASSSPRSGANVLTF TGTGCCAGCAGCTCCCCTCGATCTGGGGCCAACGTCCTGACTTTC
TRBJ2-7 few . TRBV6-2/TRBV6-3 CASRGGTHYEQYF TGTGCCAGCAGGGGAGGGACACACTACGAGCAGTACTTC
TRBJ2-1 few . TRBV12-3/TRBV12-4 CASSSPSRQYNEQFF TGTGCCAGCAGTTCCCCGTCCCGACAGTACAATGAGCAGTTCTTC
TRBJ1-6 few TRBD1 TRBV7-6 CASSLDKNRGHNSPLHF TGTGCCAGCAGCTTAGACAAGAACAGGGGTCATAATTCACCCCTCCACTTT
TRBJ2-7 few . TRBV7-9 CASSLELHLPQWQYF TGTGCCAGCAGCTTAGAGCTTCACCTTCCCCAGTGGCAGTACTTC
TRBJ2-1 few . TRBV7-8 CASSLGQPNNEQFF TGTGCCAGCAGCTTAGGACAGCCCAACAATGAGCAGTTCTTC
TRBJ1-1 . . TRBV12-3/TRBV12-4 CASTPWGANTEAFF TGTGCCAGCACCCCCTGGGGGGCGAACACTGAAGCTTTCTTT
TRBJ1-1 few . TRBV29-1 CSVEGHVTNTEAFF TGCAGCGTTGAAGGCCACGTCACGAACACTGAAGCTTTCTTT
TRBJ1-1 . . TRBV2 CASGDGRGTEAFF TGTGCCAGCGGGGACGGGAGAGGCACTGAAGCTTTCTTT
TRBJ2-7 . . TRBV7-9 CASSLIGDEQYF TGTGCCAGCAGCTTAATAGGGGACGAGCAGTACTTC
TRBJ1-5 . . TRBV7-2 CASSFWNQPQHF TGTGCCAGCAGCTTTTGGAATCAGCCCCAGCATTTT
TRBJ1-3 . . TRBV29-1 CSVEEGGYHSGNTIYF TGCAGCGTTGAGGAGGGGGGATACCACTCTGGAAACACCATATATTTT
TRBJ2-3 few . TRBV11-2 CASSDPGGAGTDTQYF TGTGCCAGCAGCGATCCAGGGGGGGCCGGGACAGATACGCAGTATTTT
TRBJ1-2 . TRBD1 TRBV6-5 CASSYNRGGYGYTF TGTGCCAGCAGTTATAACAGGGGAGGCTATGGCTACACCTTC
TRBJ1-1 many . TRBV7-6 CASSLGTANTEAFF TGTGCCAGCAGCTTAGGGACAGCGAACACTGAAGCTTTCTTT
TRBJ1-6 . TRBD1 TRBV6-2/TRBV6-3 CASSTDRGLNSPLHF TGTGCCAGCAGTACTGACAGGGGGTTGAATTCACCCCTCCACTTT
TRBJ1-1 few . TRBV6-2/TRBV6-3 CASSYVQGIRTEAFF TGTGCCAGCAGTTACGTTCAGGGAATAAGGACTGAAGCTTTCTTT
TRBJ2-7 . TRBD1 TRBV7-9 CASSLDGQGRTYEQYF TGTGCCAGCAGCTTAGACGGACAGGGGAGGACCTACGAGCAGTACTTC
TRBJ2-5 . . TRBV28 CASSFPGLGTQYF TGTGCCAGCAGTTTTCCAGGCCTTGGGACCCAGTACTTC
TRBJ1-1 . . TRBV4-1 CASSQDWGADTEAFF TGCGCCAGCAGCCAAGATTGGGGGGCTGACACTGAAGCTTTCTTT
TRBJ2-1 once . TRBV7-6 CASSLDEQFF TGTGCCAGCAGCTTAGATGAGCAGTTCTTC
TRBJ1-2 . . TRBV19 CASSVSRGYTF TGTGCCAGTAGTGTAAGCCGTGGCTACACCTTC
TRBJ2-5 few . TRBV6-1 CASKPFPQETQYF TGTGCCAGCAAACCTTTCCCCCAAGAGACCCAGTACTTC
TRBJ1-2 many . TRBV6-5 CASSDSGTFYGYTF TGTGCCAGCAGTGACTCCGGGACATTCTATGGCTACACCTTC
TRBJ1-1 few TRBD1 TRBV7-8 CASSPGGQVATEAFF TGTGCCAGCAGCCCAGGGGGACAGGTTGCTACTGAAGCTTTCTTT
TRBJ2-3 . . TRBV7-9 CASSSPLVGLTDTQYF TGTGCCAGCAGCTCCCCTCTCGTGGGGCTAACAGATACGCAGTATTTT
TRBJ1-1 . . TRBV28 CASSLEQLF TGTGCCAGCAGTTTAGAACAGCTCTTT
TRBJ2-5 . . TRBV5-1 CASSLSSGEAETQYF TGCGCCAGCAGCTTGTCGTCGGGGGAGGCCGAGACCCAGTACTTC